What follows describes a single TCR beta chain. Its target is unknown. These data are taken from a study of T cell repertoires in cytomegalovirus infection. The study, taken as a whole, reports: It was HLA-C-restricted CMV-specific TCR beta clonotypes that dominated the response ex vivo.

The germline V gene encodes CDR1 MGHRA and CDR2 YSYEKL. CDR3 length: 15 amino acids. V was trimmed by 5 bases and J by 4 bases, leaving 17 bases between them. TCRdb reprocessed the reads via MiXCR and lists one record per CDR3 protein. Here the sample spans some 300,000 distinct CDR3 sequences, about a sixth being singletons. Material: PBMCs. The chain is built from TRBV4-1 and TRBJ1-1; no clear D. This clonotype originated in a human donor in good health (CMV status not recorded). Some clones in this sample may be carry-over from other donors' samples. Here the CDR3 DNA reads TGCGCCAGCAGCGCCTACCCGAGGAAGGCCACTGAAGCTTTCTTT. This codes for CASSAYPRKATEAFF.